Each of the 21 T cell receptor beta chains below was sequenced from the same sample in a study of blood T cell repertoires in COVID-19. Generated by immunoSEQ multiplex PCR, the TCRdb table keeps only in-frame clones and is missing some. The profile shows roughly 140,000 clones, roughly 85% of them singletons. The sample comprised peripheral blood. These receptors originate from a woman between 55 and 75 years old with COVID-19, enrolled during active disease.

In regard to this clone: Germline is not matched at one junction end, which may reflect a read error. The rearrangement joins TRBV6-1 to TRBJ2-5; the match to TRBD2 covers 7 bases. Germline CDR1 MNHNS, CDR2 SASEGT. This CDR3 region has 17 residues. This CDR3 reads CASSQASGGGSGETQYF. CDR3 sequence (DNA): TGTGCCAGCAGTCAAGCTAGCGGAGGTGGGTCGGGGGAGACCCAGTACTTC.

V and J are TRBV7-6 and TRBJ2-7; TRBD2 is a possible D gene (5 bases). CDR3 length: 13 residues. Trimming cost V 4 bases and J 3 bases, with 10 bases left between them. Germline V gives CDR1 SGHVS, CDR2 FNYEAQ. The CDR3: CASSSRTGYEQYF. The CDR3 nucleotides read TGTGCCAGCAGCTCTAGGACTGGCTACGAGCAGTACTTC.

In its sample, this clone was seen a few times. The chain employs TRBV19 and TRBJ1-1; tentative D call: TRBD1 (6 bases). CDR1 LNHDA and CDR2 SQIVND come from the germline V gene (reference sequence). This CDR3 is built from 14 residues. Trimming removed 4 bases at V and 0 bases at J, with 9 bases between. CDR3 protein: CASSKGQVNTEAFF. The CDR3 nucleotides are TGTGCCAGTAGTAAGGGACAAGTGAACACTGAAGCTTTCTTT.

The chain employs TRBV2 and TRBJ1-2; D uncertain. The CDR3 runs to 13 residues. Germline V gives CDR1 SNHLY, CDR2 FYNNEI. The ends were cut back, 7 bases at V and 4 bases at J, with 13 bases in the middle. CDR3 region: CASKVDKLYGYTF. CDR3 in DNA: TGTGCCAGCAAGGTCGACAAACTCTATGGCTACACCTTC. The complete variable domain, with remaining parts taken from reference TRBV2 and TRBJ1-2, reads EPEVTQTPSHQVTQMGQEVILRCVPISNHLYFYWYRQILGQKVEFLVSFYNNEISEKSEIFDDQFSVERPDGSNFTLKIRSTKLEDSAMYFCASKVDKLYGYTFGSGTRLTVV.

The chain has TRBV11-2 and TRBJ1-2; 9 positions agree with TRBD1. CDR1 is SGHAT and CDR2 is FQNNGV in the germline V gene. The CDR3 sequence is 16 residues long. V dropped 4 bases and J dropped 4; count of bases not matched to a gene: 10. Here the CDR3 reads CASSSTPGQGVYGYTF. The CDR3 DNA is TGTGCCAGCAGCTCTACACCGGGACAGGGTGTCTATGGCTACACCTTC.

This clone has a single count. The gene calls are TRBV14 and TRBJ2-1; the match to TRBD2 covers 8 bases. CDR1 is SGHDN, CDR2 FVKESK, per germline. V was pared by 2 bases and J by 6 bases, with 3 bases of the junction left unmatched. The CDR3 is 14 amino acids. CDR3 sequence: CASSQWTSSNEQFF. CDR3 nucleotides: TGTGCCAGCAGCCAATGGACTAGCAGCAATGAGCAGTTCTTC.

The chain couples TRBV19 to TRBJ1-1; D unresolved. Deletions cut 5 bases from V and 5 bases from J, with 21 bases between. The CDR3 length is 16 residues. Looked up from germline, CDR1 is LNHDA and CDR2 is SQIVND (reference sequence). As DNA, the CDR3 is TGTGCCAGTAGTCCCCTCATTAGAGGGCGATGGACTGAAGCTTTCTTT. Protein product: CASSPLIRGRWTEAFF.

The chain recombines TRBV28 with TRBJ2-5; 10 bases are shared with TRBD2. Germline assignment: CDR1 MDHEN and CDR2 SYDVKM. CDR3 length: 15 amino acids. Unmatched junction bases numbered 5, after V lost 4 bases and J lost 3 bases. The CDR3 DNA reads TGTGCCAGCAGTTCGTTAGCGGGGGGTAAAGAGACCCAGTACTTC. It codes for CASSSLAGGKETQYF.

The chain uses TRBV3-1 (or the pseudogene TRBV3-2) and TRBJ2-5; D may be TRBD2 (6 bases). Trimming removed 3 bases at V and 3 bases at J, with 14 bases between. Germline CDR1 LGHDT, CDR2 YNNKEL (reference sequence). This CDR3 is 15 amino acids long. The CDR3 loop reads CASSQLGGEEETQYF. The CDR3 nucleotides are TGTGCCAGCAGCCAGTTGGGAGGAGAAGAAGAGACCCAGTACTTC.

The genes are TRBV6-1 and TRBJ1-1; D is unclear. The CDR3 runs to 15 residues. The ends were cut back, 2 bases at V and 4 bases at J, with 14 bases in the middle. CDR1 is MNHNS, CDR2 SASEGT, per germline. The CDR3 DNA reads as TGTGCCAGCAGTGAATTTGGACTTCGGGCCACTGAAGCTTTCTTT. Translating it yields CASSEFGLRATEAFF.

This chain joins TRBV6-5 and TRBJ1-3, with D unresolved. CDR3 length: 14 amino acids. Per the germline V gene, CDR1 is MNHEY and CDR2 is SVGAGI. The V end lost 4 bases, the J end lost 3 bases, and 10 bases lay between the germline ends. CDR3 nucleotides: TGTGCCAGCAGTTCCCTTCGGTTTGGAAACACCATATATTTT. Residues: CASSSLRFGNTIYF.

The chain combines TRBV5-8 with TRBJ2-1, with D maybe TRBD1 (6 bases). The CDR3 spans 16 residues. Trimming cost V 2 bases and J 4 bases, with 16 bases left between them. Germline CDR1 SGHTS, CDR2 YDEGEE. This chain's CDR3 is CASSFSTGFGYNEQFF. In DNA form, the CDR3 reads TGTGCCAGCAGCTTTTCCACAGGGTTTGGATACAATGAGCAGTTCTTC.

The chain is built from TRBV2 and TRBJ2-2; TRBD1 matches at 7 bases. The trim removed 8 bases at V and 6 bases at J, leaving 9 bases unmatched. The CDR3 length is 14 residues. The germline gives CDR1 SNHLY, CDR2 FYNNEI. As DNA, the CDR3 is TGTGCCAGCTTAGACAGGGAGAAGGCCGGGGAGCTGTTTTTT. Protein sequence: CASLDREKAGELFF.

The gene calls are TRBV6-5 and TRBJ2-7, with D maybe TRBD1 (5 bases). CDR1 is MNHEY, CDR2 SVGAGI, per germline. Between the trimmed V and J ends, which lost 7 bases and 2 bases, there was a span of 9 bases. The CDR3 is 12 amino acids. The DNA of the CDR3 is TGTGCCAGCACACCCAGGGCCTACGAGCAGTACTTC. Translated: CASTPRAYEQYF.

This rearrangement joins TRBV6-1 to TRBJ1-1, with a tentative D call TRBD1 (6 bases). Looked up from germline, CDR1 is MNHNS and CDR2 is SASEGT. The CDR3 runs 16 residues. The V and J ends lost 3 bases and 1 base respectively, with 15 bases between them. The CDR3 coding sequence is TGTGCCAGCAGTGACCCCCTGGACAGCGGGAACACTGAAGCTTTCTTT. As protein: CASSDPLDSGNTEAFF.

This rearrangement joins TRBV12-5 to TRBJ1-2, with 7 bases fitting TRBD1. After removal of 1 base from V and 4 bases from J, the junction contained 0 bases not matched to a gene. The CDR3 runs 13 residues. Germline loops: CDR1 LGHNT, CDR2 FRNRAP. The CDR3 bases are TGTGCTAGTGGTTTGGACAGGGGCTATGGCTACACCTTC. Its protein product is CASGLDRGYGYTF.

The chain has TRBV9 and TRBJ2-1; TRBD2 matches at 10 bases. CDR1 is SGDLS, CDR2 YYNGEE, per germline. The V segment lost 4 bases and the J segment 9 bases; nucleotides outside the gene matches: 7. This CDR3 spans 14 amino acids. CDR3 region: CASSKLAGSGEQFF. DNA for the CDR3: TGTGCCAGCAGCAAACTAGCGGGATCTGGTGAGCAGTTCTTC.

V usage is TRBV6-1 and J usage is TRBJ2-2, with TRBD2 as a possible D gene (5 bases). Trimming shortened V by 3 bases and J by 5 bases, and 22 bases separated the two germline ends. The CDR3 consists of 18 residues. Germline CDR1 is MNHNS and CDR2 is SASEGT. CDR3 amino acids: CASSDSLRIGRGTGELFF. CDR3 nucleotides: TGTGCCAGCAGTGATTCCCTACGGATTGGCCGAGGGACCGGGGAGCTGTTTTTT.

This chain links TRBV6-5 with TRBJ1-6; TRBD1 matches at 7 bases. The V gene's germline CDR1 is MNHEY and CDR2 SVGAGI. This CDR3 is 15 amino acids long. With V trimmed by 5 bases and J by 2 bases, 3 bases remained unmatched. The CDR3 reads CASSRGTAYNSPLHF. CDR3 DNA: TGTGCCAGCAGTCGGGGGACAGCCTATAATTCACCCCTCCACTTT.

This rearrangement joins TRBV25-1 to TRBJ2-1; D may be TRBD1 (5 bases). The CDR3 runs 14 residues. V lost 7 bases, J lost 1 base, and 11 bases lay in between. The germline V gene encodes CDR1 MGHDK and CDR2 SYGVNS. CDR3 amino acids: CASTRTSSYNEQFF. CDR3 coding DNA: TGTGCCAGCACTAGGACAAGTTCCTACAATGAGCAGTTCTTC.

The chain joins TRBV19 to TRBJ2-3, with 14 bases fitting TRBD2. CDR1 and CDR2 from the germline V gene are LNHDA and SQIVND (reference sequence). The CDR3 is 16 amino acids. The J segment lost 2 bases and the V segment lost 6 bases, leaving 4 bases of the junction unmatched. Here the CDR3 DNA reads TGTGCCAGTAGCAGACTAGCGGGAGGGGACACAGATACGCAGTATTTT. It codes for CASSRLAGGDTDTQYF. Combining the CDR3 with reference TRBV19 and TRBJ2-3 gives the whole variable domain DGGITQSPKYLFRKEGQNVTLSCEQNLNHDAMYWYRQDPGQGLRLIYYSQIVNDFQKGDIAEGYSVSREKKESFPLTVTSAQKNPTAFYLCASSRLAGGDTDTQYFGPGTRLTVL.